This entry lists 7 T cell receptor beta chains sequenced from one sample in a study of T cell changes during pregnancy in multiple sclerosis. Assay: immunoSEQ multiplex PCR; the TCRdb copy retains only in-frame clones and omits some. The table has more than 50,000 clones, 89% seen once; the top ten hold roughly 2.6%. Sequenced material: peripheral blood, taken in the first trimester of pregnancy. These receptors came from a female donor with multiple sclerosis, enrolled in a pregnancy study.

Only a few counts were recorded for this clone. The chain has TRBV7-9 and TRBJ2-7; TRBD1 aligns across 7 bases. The V gene's germline CDR1 is SEHNR and CDR2 FQNEAQ (reference sequence). Trimming took 2 bases from V and 9 from J; bases not matched to a gene: 1. The CDR3 runs to 11 residues. The CDR3 DNA reads as TGTGCCAGCAGCTTATCAGGGGGGCAGTACTTC. Its protein is CASSLSGGQYF. The complete variable domain, with remaining parts taken from reference TRBV7-9 and TRBJ2-7, reads DTGVSQNPRHKITKRGQNVTFRCDPISEHNRLYWYRQTLGQGPEFLTYFQNEAQLEKSRLLSDRFSAERPKGSFSTLEIQRTEQGDSAMYLCASSLSGGQYFGPGTRLTVT.

J is TRBJ1-1 and V is TRBV11-2; D not certain. V lost 1 base and J lost 1, with 7 bases in between. Germline CDR1 is SGHAT and CDR2 is FQNNGV. This CDR3 contains 14 residues. In DNA form, the CDR3 reads TGTGCCAGCAGCTTAGCTCCGGGGAACACTGAAGCTTTCTTT. Encoded protein: CASSLAPGNTEAFF. The variable domain in full, completed from reference TRBV11-2 and TRBJ1-1, reads EAGVAQSPRYKIIEKRQSVAFWCNPISGHATLYWYQQILGQGPKLLIQFQNNGVVDDSQLPKDRFSAERLKGVDSTLKIQPAKLEDSAVYLCASSLAPGNTEAFFGQGTRLTVV.

The V gene is TRBV13, the J gene TRBJ2-2; 8 bases map to TRBD1. The junction had 21 bases not matched to a gene; V was cut back by 0 bases and J by 6 bases. The CDR3 runs 21 residues. Germline V gives CDR1 PRHDT, CDR2 FYEKMQ (reference sequence). CDR3 amino acids: CASSLGPRQGKVGSTAGELFF. DNA for the CDR3: TGTGCCAGCAGCTTAGGACCGAGACAGGGGAAAGTGGGTAGTACGGCCGGGGAGCTGTTTTTT.

The rearrangement joins TRBV10-1 to TRBJ2-1; weak D call: TRBD2 (5 bases). There are 12 residues in the CDR3. Germline V gives CDR1 WNHNN, CDR2 SYGVQD (reference sequence). V was shortened by 5 bases and J by 10 bases, with 12 bases between the two germline ends. CDR3 nucleotides: TGCGCCAGCAGTAAACAGTCGGGAGAGCAGTTCTTC. As protein: CASSKQSGEQFF.

The chain employs TRBV5-1 and TRBJ1-4, with D unclear. V was trimmed by 4 bases and J by 0 bases, leaving 10 bases between them. Germline V gene lookup returns CDR1 SGHRS and CDR2 YFSETQ. There are 15 residues in the CDR3. The CDR3 region has the DNA TGCGCCAGCAGCACGGGTCCACCAACTAATGAAAAACTGTTTTTT. Translation: CASSTGPPTNEKLFF.

The V call is TRBV5-1, the J call TRBJ1-1, with TRBD1 identical over 7 bases. This CDR3 comprises 15 residues. The germline V gene encodes CDR1 SGHRS and CDR2 YFSETQ. With V trimmed by 2 bases and J by 0 bases, 4 bases remained unmatched. CDR3 coding DNA: TGCGCCAGCAGCTTCGGGACAGATATGAACACTGAAGCTTTCTTT. It encodes CASSFGTDMNTEAFF.

In DNA, the CDR3 is TGTGCCAGCAGCCCGTGGACTAGCATCCCCGGGGAGCTGTTTTTT. Translation gives CASSPWTSIPGELFF. The J gene is TRBJ2-2, the V gene TRBV5-6; TRBD2 aligns across 8 bases. The germline CDR1 and CDR2 sequences are SGHDT and YYEEEE. The V segment lost 4 bases and the J segment 6 bases; nucleotides outside the gene matches: 8. The CDR3 length is 15 residues.